Each of the 8 T cell receptor beta chains below was sequenced from the same sample in a study of blood T cells in healthy people across ages. Then a second PCR, running about 6 to 12 cycles, was carried out with a sample-barcoded 5' primer and a J-beta primer mix. A single record per CDR3 protein comes from TCRdb applying MiXCR to the 5' RACE reads. The data contain approximately 800,000 distinct CDR3 sequences, 55% to 70% of them singletons. Sequencing was performed on blood. Source of these receptors: a man aged 30 to 39 in good health.

The gene calls are TRBV6-5 and TRBJ2-1; 8 bases agree with TRBD2. The CDR3 is 16 amino acids. CDR1 and CDR2 (germline): MNHEY, SVGAGI. V was pared by 5 bases and J by 2 bases, with 8 bases of the junction left unmatched. CDR3 region: CASSRSGASPYNEQFF. Written as DNA, the CDR3 is TGTGCCAGCAGTCGTAGCGGGGCCTCCCCCTACAATGAGCAGTTCTTC.

This clonotype was found a few times. The chain is built from TRBV7-8 and TRBJ2-5, with TRBD2 as a possible D gene (5 bases). CDR1 is SGHVS and CDR2 is FQNEAQ in the germline V gene. Trimming pared 5 bases from V and 7 bases from J, leaving 14 bases between. The CDR3 runs to 13 residues. The CDR3 coding sequence is TGTGCCAGCAGCGCACTAGGATTCGGGACCCAGTACTTC. This sequence encodes CASSALGFGTQYF.

Only a few counts were recorded for this clonotype. The rearrangement links TRBV12-3 or TRBV12-4 to TRBJ2-7, with 10 bases identical to TRBD1. J lost 6 bases, V lost 6 bases, and 8 bases had no gene match. This CDR3 has 14 residues. The CDR3 DNA follows: TGTGCCAGCAGAACCGGGACAGGGGATGGCGAGCAGTACTTC. This gives the protein CASRTGTGDGEQYF.

This clonotype was detected only a few times. The rearrangement links TRBV7-2 to TRBJ2-7; either TRBD1 or TRBD2 may fit D (5 bases each). V lost 1 base and J 5 bases, leaving 18 bases between the germline ends. Germline V lookup: CDR1 SGHTA, CDR2 FQGNSA. This CDR3 has 16 amino acids. The CDR3: CASSLEFGTPFHEQYF. The DNA of the CDR3 is TGTGCCAGCAGCTTAGAATTCGGGACCCCGTTCCACGAGCAGTACTTC.

This clonotype was observed a few times. This chain connects TRBV3-1 to TRBJ2-7; possible D gene TRBD1, 6 bases. The V end lost 4 bases, the J end lost 2 bases, and 6 bases lay between the germline ends. The CDR3 is 12 residues long. Germline CDR1 LGHDT, CDR2 YNNKEL (reference sequence). The CDR3 here is CASSRTAYEQYF. The CDR3 DNA sequence: TGTGCCAGCAGCCGGACAGCCTACGAGCAGTACTTC.

This chain joins TRBV19 and TRBJ2-6; D unresolved. CDR1 is LNHDA, CDR2 SQIVND, per germline (reference sequence). Trimming shortened V by 4 bases and J by 4 bases, and 14 bases separated the two germline ends. This CDR3 is built from 16 residues. Written as DNA, the CDR3 is TGTGCCAGTAGTAGTCGCCACCTTTCCGGGGCCAACGTCCTGACTTTC. It yields the protein CASSSRHLSGANVLTF. The whole variable domain, filled in from reference TRBV19 and TRBJ2-6, reads DGGITQSPKYLFRKEGQNVTLSCEQNLNHDAMYWYRQDPGQGLRLIYYSQIVNDFQKGDIAEGYSVSREKKESFPLTVTSAQKNPTAFYLCASSSRHLSGANVLTFGAGSRLTVL.

This rearrangement joins TRBV11-2 to TRBJ2-7, with TRBD1 matching 8 bases. Germline trimming cut 4 bases from V and 1 base from J; bases unmatched to any gene: 24. The CDR3 sequence is 21 residues long. Germline CDR1 is SGHAT and CDR2 is FQNNGV. The CDR3 loop is CASSSLNADRGRRNRSYEQYF. CDR3 DNA sequence: TGTGCCAGCAGCTCATTAAACGCTGACAGGGGTCGCCGAAACAGGTCCTACGAGCAGTACTTC.

V and J are TRBV5-6 and TRBJ2-5, with D tentatively TRBD2 (6 bases). The CDR3 is made up of 14 amino acids. Trimming left V 7 bases short and J 4 bases short, with 17 bases between. The germline V gene has CDR1 SGHDT and CDR2 YYEEEE. CDR3 region: CASGGTTLPETQYF. The CDR3 DNA is TGTGCCAGCGGAGGGACCACCCTTCCAGAGACCCAGTACTTC.